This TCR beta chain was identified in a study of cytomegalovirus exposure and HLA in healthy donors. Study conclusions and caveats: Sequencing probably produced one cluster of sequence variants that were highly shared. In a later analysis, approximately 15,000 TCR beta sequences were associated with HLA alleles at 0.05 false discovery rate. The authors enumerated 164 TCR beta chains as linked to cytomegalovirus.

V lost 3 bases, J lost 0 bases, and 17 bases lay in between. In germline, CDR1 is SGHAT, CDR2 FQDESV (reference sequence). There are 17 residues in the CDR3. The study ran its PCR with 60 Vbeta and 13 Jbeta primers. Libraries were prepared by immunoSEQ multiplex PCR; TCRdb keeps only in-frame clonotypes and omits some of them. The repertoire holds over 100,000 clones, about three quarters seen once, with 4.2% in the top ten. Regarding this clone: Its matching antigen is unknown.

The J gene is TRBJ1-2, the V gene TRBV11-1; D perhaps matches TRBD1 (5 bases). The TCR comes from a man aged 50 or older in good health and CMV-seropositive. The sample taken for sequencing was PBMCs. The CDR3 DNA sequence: TGTGCCAGCAGCTTGACCCACAGGACCCGATCTAACTATGGCTACACCTTC. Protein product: CASSLTHRTRSNYGYTF.